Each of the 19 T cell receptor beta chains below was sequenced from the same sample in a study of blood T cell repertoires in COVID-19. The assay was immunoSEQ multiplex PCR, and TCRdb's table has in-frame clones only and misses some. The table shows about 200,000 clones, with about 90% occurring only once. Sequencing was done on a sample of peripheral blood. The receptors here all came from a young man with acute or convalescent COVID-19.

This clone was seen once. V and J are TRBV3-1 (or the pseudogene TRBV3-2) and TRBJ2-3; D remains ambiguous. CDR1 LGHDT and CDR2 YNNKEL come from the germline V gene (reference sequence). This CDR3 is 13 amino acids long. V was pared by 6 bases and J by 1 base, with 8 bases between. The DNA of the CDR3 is TGTGCCAGCAGACCAGGTGGCACAGATACGCAGTATTTT. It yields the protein CASRPGGTDTQYF.

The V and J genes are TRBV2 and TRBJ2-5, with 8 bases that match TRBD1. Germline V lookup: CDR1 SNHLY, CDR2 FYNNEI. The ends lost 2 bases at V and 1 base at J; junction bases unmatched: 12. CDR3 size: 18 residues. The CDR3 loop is CASSEFLVGQGIQETQYF. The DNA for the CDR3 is TGTGCCAGCAGTGAATTTTTGGTTGGACAGGGAATCCAAGAGACCCAGTACTTC.

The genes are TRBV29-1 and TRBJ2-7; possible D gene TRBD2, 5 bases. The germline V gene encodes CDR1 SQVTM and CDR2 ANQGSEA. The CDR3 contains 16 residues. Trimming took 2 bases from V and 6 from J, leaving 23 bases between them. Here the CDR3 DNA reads TGCAGCGTTGAACCCTTTGCCACCTCGGGGAGATCCGAGCAGTACTTC. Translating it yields CSVEPFATSGRSEQYF.

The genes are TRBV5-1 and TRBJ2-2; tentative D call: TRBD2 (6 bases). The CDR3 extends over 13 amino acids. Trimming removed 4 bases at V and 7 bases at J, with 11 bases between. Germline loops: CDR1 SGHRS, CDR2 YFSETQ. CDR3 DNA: TGCGCCAGCAGCGTGACTAGTGTCGGGGAGCTGTTTTTT. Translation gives CASSVTSVGELFF.

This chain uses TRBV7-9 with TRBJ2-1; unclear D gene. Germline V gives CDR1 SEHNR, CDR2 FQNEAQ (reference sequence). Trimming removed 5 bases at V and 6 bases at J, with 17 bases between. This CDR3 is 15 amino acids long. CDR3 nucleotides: TGTGCCAGCAGCCAATCATTGGCAGGCCTCAATGAGCAGTTCTTC. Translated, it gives CASSQSLAGLNEQFF.

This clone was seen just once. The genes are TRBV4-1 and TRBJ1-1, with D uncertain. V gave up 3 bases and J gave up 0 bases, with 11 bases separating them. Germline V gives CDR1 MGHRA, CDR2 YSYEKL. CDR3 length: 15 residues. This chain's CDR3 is CASSQSETMNTEAFF. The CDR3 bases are TGCGCCAGCAGCCAGTCAGAGACAATGAACACTGAAGCTTTCTTT.

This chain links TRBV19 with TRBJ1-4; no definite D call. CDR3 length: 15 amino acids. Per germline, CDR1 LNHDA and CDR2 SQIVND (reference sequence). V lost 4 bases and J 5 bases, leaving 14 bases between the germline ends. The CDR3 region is CASSTEYSKNEKLFF. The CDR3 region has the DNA TGTGCCAGTAGTACCGAGTATTCTAAAAATGAAAAACTGTTTTTT.

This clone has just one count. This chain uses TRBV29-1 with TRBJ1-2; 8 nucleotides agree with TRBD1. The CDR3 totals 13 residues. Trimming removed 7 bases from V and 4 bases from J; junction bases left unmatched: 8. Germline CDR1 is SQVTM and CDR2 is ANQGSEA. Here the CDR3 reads CSASTGAFYGYTF. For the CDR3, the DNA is TGCAGCGCCTCGACAGGGGCCTTCTATGGCTACACCTTC.

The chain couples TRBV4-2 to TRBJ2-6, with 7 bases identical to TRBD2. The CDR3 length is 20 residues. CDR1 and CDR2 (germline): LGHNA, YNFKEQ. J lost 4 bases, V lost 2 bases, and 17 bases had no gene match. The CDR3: CASSQQPSGTVGVGANVLTF. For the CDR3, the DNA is TGTGCCAGCAGCCAACAACCTAGCGGTACGGTAGGAGTGGGGGCCAACGTCCTGACTTTC.

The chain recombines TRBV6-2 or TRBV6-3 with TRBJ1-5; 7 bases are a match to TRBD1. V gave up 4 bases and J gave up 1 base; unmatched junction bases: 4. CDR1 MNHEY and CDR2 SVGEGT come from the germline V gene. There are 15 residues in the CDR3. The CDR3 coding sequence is TGTGCCAGCAGTTCCGACAGGGCCAGCAATCAGCCCCAGCATTTT. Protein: CASSSDRASNQPQHF.

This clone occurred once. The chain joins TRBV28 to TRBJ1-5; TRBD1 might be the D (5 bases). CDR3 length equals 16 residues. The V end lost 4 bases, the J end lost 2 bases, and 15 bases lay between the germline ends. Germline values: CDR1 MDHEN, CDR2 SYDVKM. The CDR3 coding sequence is TGTGCCAGCAGTTCCCGGGGGAGGGGAGGCAATCAGCCCCAGCATTTT. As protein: CASSSRGRGGNQPQHF.

CDR3 protein: CASSIPSTGGYGYTF. Written as DNA, the CDR3 is TGTGCCAGTAGTATCCCCTCGACAGGGGGCTATGGCTACACCTTC. The gene calls are TRBV19 and TRBJ1-2; 9 nucleotides line up with TRBD1. Losses at the gene ends were 3 bases for V and 4 bases for J; bases not matched to a gene: 6. The germline CDR1 and CDR2 sequences are LNHDA and SQIVND (reference sequence). The CDR3 is 15 residues long.

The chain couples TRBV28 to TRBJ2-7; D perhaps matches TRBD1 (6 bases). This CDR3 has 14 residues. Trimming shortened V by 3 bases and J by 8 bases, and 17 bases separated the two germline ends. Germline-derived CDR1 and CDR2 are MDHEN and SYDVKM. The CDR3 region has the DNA TGTGCCAGCAGTTTTGGTCCAGGGGAAGTGAAGCAGTACTTC. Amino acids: CASSFGPGEVKQYF.

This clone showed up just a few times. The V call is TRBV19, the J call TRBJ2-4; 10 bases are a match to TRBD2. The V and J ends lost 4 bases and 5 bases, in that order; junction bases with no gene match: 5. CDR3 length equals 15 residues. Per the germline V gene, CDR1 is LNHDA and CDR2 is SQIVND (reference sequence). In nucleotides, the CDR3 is TGTGCCAGTAGTACCCACGGACTAGCGGAAAACATTCAGTACTTC. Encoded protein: CASSTHGLAENIQYF.

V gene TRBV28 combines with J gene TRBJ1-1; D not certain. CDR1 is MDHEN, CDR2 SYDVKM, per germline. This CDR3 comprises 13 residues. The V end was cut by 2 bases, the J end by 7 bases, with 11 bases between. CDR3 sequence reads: CASSLQAGIEAFF. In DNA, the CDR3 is TGTGCCAGCAGTTTACAAGCGGGGATTGAAGCTTTCTTT.

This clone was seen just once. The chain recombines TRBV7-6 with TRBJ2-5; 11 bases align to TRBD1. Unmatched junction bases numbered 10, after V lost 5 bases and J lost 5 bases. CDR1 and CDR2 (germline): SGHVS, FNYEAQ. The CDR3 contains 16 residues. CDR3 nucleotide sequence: TGTGCCAGCAGCCGACAGGGACAGGGGGGTCGGGAGACCCAGTACTTC. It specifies CASSRQGQGGRETQYF.

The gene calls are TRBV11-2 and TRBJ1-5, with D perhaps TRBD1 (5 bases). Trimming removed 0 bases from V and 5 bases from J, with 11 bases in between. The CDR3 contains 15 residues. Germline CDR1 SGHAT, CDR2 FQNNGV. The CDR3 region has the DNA TGTGCCAGCAGCTTAGAGGGGGGTTTCGATCAGCCCCAGCATTTT. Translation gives CASSLEGGFDQPQHF.

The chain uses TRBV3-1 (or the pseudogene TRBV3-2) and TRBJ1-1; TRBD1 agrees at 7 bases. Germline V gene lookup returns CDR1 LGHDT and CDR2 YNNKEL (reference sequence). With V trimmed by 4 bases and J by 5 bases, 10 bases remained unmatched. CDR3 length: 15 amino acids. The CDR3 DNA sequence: TGTGCCAGCAGCCTAAGGGCGGACAGGTGGACTGAAGCTTTCTTT. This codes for CASSLRADRWTEAFF.

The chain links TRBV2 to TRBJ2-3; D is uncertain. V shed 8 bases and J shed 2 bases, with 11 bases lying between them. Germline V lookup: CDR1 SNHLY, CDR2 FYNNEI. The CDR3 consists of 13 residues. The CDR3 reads CASGLDTTDTQYF. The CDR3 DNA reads TGTGCCAGCGGTCTTGACACCACAGATACGCAGTATTTT.